A selection of T cell receptor beta chains follows, all from one sample in a study of blood T cell repertoires in COVID-19. Generated by immunoSEQ multiplex PCR, the TCRdb table keeps only in-frame clones and is missing some. Counted here are around 130,000 clones, about 86% occurring once; the ten biggest clones make up about 17%. Sequenced input: peripheral blood. Receptor source: a woman aged 45-65 years with acute or convalescent COVID-19. Both conserved end residues are part of each CDR3. A D gene is named only where the DNA matches it firmly. Only part of the rows carry a size: once, few, many, or a class if the clone is expanded.

D: NA
V: TRBV5-1
J: TRBJ2-1
size: NA
CDR3: CASSSIDSSYNEQFF
DNA: TGCGCCAGCAGCTCAATTGACAGTTCCTACAATGAGCAGTTCTTC

D: TRBD1
V: TRBV7-9
J: TRBJ2-1
size: NA
CDR3: CASSLARGGAGEQFF
DNA: TGTGCCAGCAGCTTAGCAAGAGGGGGCGCAGGTGAGCAGTTCTTC

D: NA
V: TRBV7-2
J: TRBJ2-3
size: NA
CDR3: CASSFMGGGLSDTQYF
DNA: TGTGCCAGCAGCTTTATGGGGGGGGGCCTGAGCGATACGCAGTATTTT

D: NA
V: TRBV4-1
J: TRBJ2-3
size: NA
CDR3: CASSQEDSRTDTQYF
DNA: TGCGCCAGCAGCCAAGAGGACAGTCGCACAGATACGCAGTATTTT

D: NA
V: TRBV10-2
J: TRBJ1-1
size: NA
CDR3: CASSAGGPNTEAFF
DNA: TGCGCCAGCAGTGCGGGAGGCCCGAACACTGAAGCTTTCTTT

D: NA
V: TRBV5-5
J: TRBJ2-7
size: few
CDR3: CASSLGGTSDEQYF
DNA: TGTGCCAGCAGCCTTGGAGGTACGTCGGACGAGCAGTACTTC

D: TRBD2
V: TRBV20-1
J: TRBJ2-3
size: NA
CDR3: CSAPLANTQYF
DNA: TGCAGTGCGCCACTAGCGAATACGCAGTATTTT

D: NA
V: TRBV11-2
J: TRBJ2-2
size: NA
CDR3: CASSLEAGTGELFF
DNA: TGTGCCAGCAGCTTAGAGGCGGGCACCGGGGAGCTGTTTTTT

D: TRBD1
V: TRBV12-3/TRBV12-4
J: TRBJ1-2
size: NA
CDR3: CASRQGAFYGYTF
DNA: TGTGCCAGCAGACAGGGGGCTTTCTATGGCTACACCTTC

D: NA
V: TRBV19
J: TRBJ2-7
size: NA
CDR3: CASSIGQTSYYEQYF
DNA: TGTGCCAGTAGTATAGGACAGACGTCTTACTACGAGCAGTACTTC

D: TRBD2
V: TRBV13
J: TRBJ2-1
size: few
CDR3: CASSFSGVNEQFF
DNA: TGTGCCAGCAGCTTTAGCGGGGTAAATGAGCAGTTCTTC

D: NA
V: TRBV2
J: TRBJ1-2
size: NA
CDR3: CASSERVVYGYTF
DNA: TGTGCCAGCAGTGAGCGGGTTGTCTATGGCTACACCTTC

D: NA
V: TRBV24-1
J: TRBJ2-3
size: NA
CDR3: CATSDFSAGYTDTQYF
DNA: TGTGCCACCAGTGATTTCTCGGCAGGGTACACAGATACGCAGTATTTT

D: NA
V: TRBV12-1
J: TRBJ2-7
size: NA
CDR3: CASSLGIGQGSGDEQYF
DNA: TGTGCCAGCAGCCTAGGGATCGGACAGGGCAGTGGGGACGAGCAGTACTTC

D: NA
V: TRBV28
J: TRBJ1-1
size: NA
CDR3: CASSLQLQQAFF
DNA: TGTGCCAGCAGTTTACAGTTACAGCAAGCTTTCTTT

D: TRBD1
V: TRBV11-2
J: TRBJ1-6
size: NA
CDR3: CASSLETRGRIQSPLHF
DNA: TGTGCCAGCAGCTTAGAAACCAGGGGGCGGATTCAATCACCCCTCCACTTT

D: NA
V: TRBV12-3/TRBV12-4
J: TRBJ2-3
size: NA
CDR3: CASSASWAQYF
DNA: TGTGCCAGCAGTGCTAGCTGGGCGCAGTATTTT

D: TRBD2
V: TRBV10-2
J: TRBJ2-1
size: NA
CDR3: CASGSGLGYNEQFF
DNA: TGCGCCAGCGGGTCGGGACTAGGGTACAATGAGCAGTTCTTC

D: NA
V: TRBV3-1/TRBV3-2
J: TRBJ1-5
size: NA
CDR3: CASSQEGTPEGSQPQHF
DNA: TGTGCCAGCAGCCAAGAGGGTACCCCAGAAGGGAGTCAGCCCCAGCATTTT

D: NA
V: TRBV30
J: TRBJ1-1
size: NA
CDR3: CAWSKQGNTEAFF
DNA: TGTGCCTGGAGTAAACAGGGGAACACTGAAGCTTTCTTT

D: NA
V: TRBV10-3
J: TRBJ1-2
size: NA
CDR3: CAISSPGQANYGYTF
DNA: TGTGCCATCAGCAGCCCGGGACAAGCTAACTATGGCTACACCTTC

D: NA
V: TRBV27
J: TRBJ2-2
size: NA
CDR3: CASSLGPNTGELFF
DNA: TGTGCCAGCAGTTTAGGCCCGAACACCGGGGAGCTGTTTTTT

D: TRBD2
V: TRBV11-2
J: TRBJ2-1
size: NA
CDR3: CASSLLGGNIVNEQFF
DNA: TGTGCCAGCAGCCTCCTCGGGGGGAACATAGTGAATGAGCAGTTCTTC

D: TRBD1
V: TRBV15
J: TRBJ2-5
size: NA
CDR3: CATSRGGQQETQYF
DNA: TGTGCCACCAGCAGAGGGGGACAGCAAGAGACCCAGTACTTC

D: TRBD1
V: TRBV6-1
J: TRBJ2-7
size: NA
CDR3: CASSEAGQGYEQYF
DNA: TGTGCCAGCAGTGAAGCGGGACAGGGGTACGAGCAGTACTTC

D: TRBD1
V: TRBV19
J: TRBJ1-2
size: NA
CDR3: CASMNWGTGGASNYGYTF
DNA: TGTGCCAGTATGAATTGGGGGACAGGGGGCGCGTCGAACTATGGCTACACCTTC

D: NA
V: TRBV2
J: TRBJ1-2
size: NA
CDR3: CASSEAAGNNYGYTF
DNA: TGTGCCAGCAGTGAAGCTGCAGGGAATAACTATGGCTACACCTTC

D: TRBD1
V: TRBV4-2
J: TRBJ1-4
size: NA
CDR3: CASSQNAGTVGEKLFF
DNA: TGTGCCAGCAGCCAAAACGCCGGGACAGTTGGTGAAAAACTGTTTTTT

D: TRBD1
V: TRBV19
J: TRBJ1-5
size: NA
CDR3: CASSLPGQLRDQPQHF
DNA: TGTGCCAGTAGTTTGCCGGGACAGCTACGGGATCAGCCCCAGCATTTT

D: TRBD1
V: TRBV7-2
J: TRBJ2-1
size: once
CDR3: CASSRGPGQGFNEQFF
DNA: TGTGCCAGCAGCCGCGGACCGGGACAGGGGTTTAATGAGCAGTTCTTC

D: TRBD2
V: TRBV6-5
J: TRBJ2-3
size: NA
CDR3: CASSSGTRTDTQYF
DNA: TGTGCCAGCAGTTCCGGGACTAGGACAGATACGCAGTATTTT

D: NA
V: TRBV19
J: TRBJ1-6
size: NA
CDR3: CASSTPEFRGNSPLHF
DNA: TGTGCCAGTAGTACCCCGGAATTCAGGGGAAATTCACCCCTCCACTTT

D: TRBD1
V: TRBV25-1
J: TRBJ2-1
size: NA
CDR3: CASMKLLGQGSGNEQFF
DNA: TGTGCCAGCATGAAACTCCTGGGACAGGGGAGTGGAAATGAGCAGTTCTTC

D: TRBD2
V: TRBV5-8
J: TRBJ2-6
size: NA
CDR3: CASSQHWGGTGANVLTF
DNA: TGTGCCAGCAGCCAACACTGGGGGGGTACTGGGGCCAACGTCCTGACTTTC

D: NA
V: TRBV6-2/TRBV6-3
J: TRBJ2-2
size: NA
CDR3: CASSYGGHGELFF
DNA: TGTGCCAGCAGTTACGGGGGACACGGGGAGCTGTTTTTT

D: TRBD2
V: TRBV27
J: TRBJ2-4
size: NA
CDR3: CASSLRSGGENIQYF
DNA: TGTGCCAGCAGTTTACGGTCTGGGGGGGAAAACATTCAGTACTTC

D: NA
V: TRBV7-2
J: TRBJ1-6
size: once
CDR3: CASSLDRMQGSSPLHF
DNA: TGTGCCAGCAGCTTAGATCGGATGCAGGGAAGTTCACCCCTCCACTTT

D: NA
V: TRBV6-5
J: TRBJ2-7
size: NA
CDR3: CASSHSSGEQYF
DNA: TGTGCCAGCAGTCACTCTTCGGGTGAGCAGTACTTC

D: NA
V: TRBV24-1
J: TRBJ1-2
size: NA
CDR3: CATSDFNSYGYTF
DNA: TGTGCCACCAGTGATTTTAACAGCTATGGCTACACCTTC

D: NA
V: TRBV3-1/TRBV3-2
J: TRBJ1-6
size: NA
CDR3: CASRQRQANSPLHF
DNA: TGTGCCAGCAGACAGAGACAGGCGAATTCACCCCTCCACTTT

D: NA
V: TRBV10-3
J: TRBJ1-6
size: NA
CDR3: CAITVEDSPNSPLHF
DNA: TGTGCCATCACAGTAGAGGACAGTCCTAATTCACCCCTCCACTTT

D: TRBD1
V: TRBV5-8
J: TRBJ1-1
size: NA
CDR3: CASSLGQGITEAFF
DNA: TGTGCCAGCAGCTTGGGACAGGGTATAACTGAAGCTTTCTTT

D: NA
V: TRBV5-6
J: TRBJ2-7
size: once
CDR3: CASSFYSISYEQYF
DNA: TGTGCCAGCAGCTTCTACTCCATCTCCTACGAGCAGTACTTC

D: NA
V: TRBV3-1/TRBV3-2
J: TRBJ1-1
size: NA
CDR3: CASSHLGWENEAFF
DNA: TGTGCCAGCAGCCACCTCGGGTGGGAGAATGAAGCTTTCTTT

D: NA
V: TRBV9
J: TRBJ2-7
size: NA
CDR3: CASSVATGLGYEQYF
DNA: TGTGCCAGCAGCGTAGCTACGGGGTTAGGCTACGAGCAGTACTTC

D: TRBD1
V: TRBV10-3
J: TRBJ1-2
size: medium-sized
CDR3: CAISVPGQGTNYGYTF
DNA: TGTGCCATCAGTGTCCCTGGACAGGGAACTAACTATGGCTACACCTTC

D: NA
V: TRBV13
J: TRBJ1-3
size: NA
CDR3: CASSLGGRGGGHSGNTIYF
DNA: TGTGCCAGCAGCTTAGGCGGGCGTGGGGGGGGCCACTCTGGAAACACCATATATTTT

D: TRBD1
V: TRBV6-1
J: TRBJ1-4
size: NA
CDR3: CASSERGLDEKLFF
DNA: TGTGCCAGCAGTGAAAGGGGGCTTGATGAAAAACTGTTTTTT

D: TRBD1
V: TRBV29-1
J: TRBJ2-2
size: few
CDR3: CSGKQGTGGELFF
DNA: TGCAGCGGCAAACAGGGGACGGGCGGGGAGCTGTTTTTT

D: TRBD2
V: TRBV20-1
J: TRBJ2-3
size: NA
CDR3: CSASRFGTSGPSTDTQYF
DNA: TGCAGTGCAAGTCGTTTCGGGACTAGCGGGCCTAGCACAGATACGCAGTATTTT

D: NA
V: TRBV11-2
J: TRBJ1-3
size: NA
CDR3: CASSLDALSGNTIYF
DNA: TGTGCCAGCAGCTTAGACGCACTCTCTGGAAACACCATATATTTT

D: TRBD1
V: TRBV5-4
J: TRBJ1-6
size: NA
CDR3: CASSLLGQVNSPLHF
DNA: TGTGCCAGCAGCTTGTTAGGACAGGTTAATTCACCCCTCCACTTT

D: NA
V: TRBV29-1
J: TRBJ2-7
size: NA
CDR3: CSVVVTNEQYF
DNA: TGCAGCGTTGTAGTTACTAACGAGCAGTACTTC

D: NA
V: TRBV10-3
J: TRBJ2-3
size: NA
CDR3: CAISVEARGTDTQYF
DNA: TGTGCCATCAGTGTAGAAGCGAGGGGCACAGATACGCAGTATTTT

D: TRBD1
V: TRBV5-4
J: TRBJ1-2
size: NA
CDR3: CASSSRTGAKLLYGYTF
DNA: TGTGCCAGCAGCTCTAGGACAGGGGCAAAGCTTCTCTATGGCTACACCTTC

D: NA
V: TRBV11-2
J: TRBJ2-1
size: NA
CDR3: CASSPGNTYNEQFF
DNA: TGTGCCAGCAGCCCCGGGAACACCTACAATGAGCAGTTCTTC

D: TRBD1
V: TRBV28
J: TRBJ1-2
size: NA
CDR3: CASSGTQGKGLGYTF
DNA: TGTGCCAGCAGTGGCACACAGGGGAAGGGACTTGGCTACACCTTC